One sample yielded the 30 T cell receptor beta chains listed below, sequenced in a study of cytomegalovirus exposure and HLA in healthy donors. Profiled with immunoSEQ multiplex PCR; TCRdb holds only in-frame clones, not every one. Among fewer than 95,000 clones listed, 94% were seen once. The sequencing input was PBMCs. The receptors here all came from a woman younger than 35 in good health and CMV-seronegative.

The genes are TRBV14 and TRBJ1-3; a weak D match, TRBD1 (5 bases). This CDR3 comprises 16 residues. Germline V gene lookup returns CDR1 SGHDN and CDR2 FVKESK. V was cut by 4 bases and J by 1 base, with 14 bases left in between. The CDR3 coding sequence is TGTGCCAGCAGCCCGATGGGGCCCCCATCTGGAAACACCATATATTTT. Its protein product is CASSPMGPPSGNTIYF.

V usage is TRBV7-9 and J usage is TRBJ1-5; 7 positions match TRBD1. Germline values: CDR1 SEHNR, CDR2 FQNEAQ (reference sequence). The V gene end was trimmed by 6 bases and the J gene end by 4 bases; junction bases not matched to a gene: 6. There are 14 residues in the CDR3. For the CDR3, the DNA is TGTGCCAGCAGTCGGACGACAGGGAATCAGCCCCAGCATTTT. It translates to CASSRTTGNQPQHF.

The chain employs TRBV5-6 and TRBJ2-3, with D possibly matching TRBD2 (7 bases). The CDR3 length is 15 residues. Between the trimmed V and J ends, which lost 4 bases and 7 bases, there was a span of 19 bases. Germline loops: CDR1 SGHDT, CDR2 YYEEEE. CDR3 sequence reads: CASSPVSGGSYTQYF. The CDR3 coding sequence is TGTGCCAGCAGCCCCGTATCGGGGGGCTCGTATACGCAGTATTTT.

This clone was seen once. V is TRBV25-1 and J is TRBJ2-2; 8 bases are a match to TRBD2. V trimming: 4 bases; J trimming: 4 bases; junction bases outside the gene matches: 8. Germline values: CDR1 MGHDK, CDR2 SYGVNS. The CDR3 is made up of 16 amino acids. The DNA of the CDR3 is TGTGCCAGCAGTGCTAGAGGGCTAGCGGGCACCGGGGAGCTGTTTTTT. It codes for CASSARGLAGTGELFF.

The table lists this clone with a count of one. The J gene is TRBJ2-7, the V gene TRBV20-1; weak D call: TRBD1 (6 bases). Germline lookup yields CDR1 DFQATT and CDR2 SNEGSKA (reference sequence). The V end was cut by 6 bases, the J end by 2 bases, with 8 bases between. This CDR3 spans 11 amino acids. CDR3 sequence: CSARQAYEQYF. In DNA form, the CDR3 reads TGCAGTGCGAGACAGGCCTACGAGCAGTACTTC.

The J gene is TRBJ1-2, the V gene TRBV7-8; D is unclear. CDR3 length: 18 residues. V shed 0 bases and J shed 4 bases, with 21 bases lying between them. CDR1 is SGHVS and CDR2 is FQNEAQ in the germline V gene. This chain's CDR3 is CASSLARWPGNAGYGYTF. The CDR3 DNA reads as TGTGCCAGCAGCTTAGCGAGGTGGCCAGGTAATGCGGGCTATGGCTACACCTTC.

The rearrangement links TRBV18 to TRBJ2-7; TRBD1 aligns across 9 bases. The germline V gene encodes CDR1 KGHSH and CDR2 LQKENI. This CDR3 is built from 15 residues. The J segment lost 2 bases and the V segment lost 4 bases, leaving 6 bases of the junction unmatched. CDR3 loop: CASSQGQGRAYEQYF. In DNA, the CDR3 is TGTGCCAGCTCACAAGGACAGGGGAGGGCCTACGAGCAGTACTTC.

The CDR3 nucleotides are TGTGCCTGGAGTGGGGAGGTTTACAATGAGCAGTTCTTC. Protein product: CAWSGEVYNEQFF. V gene TRBV30 combines with J gene TRBJ2-1, with D perhaps TRBD2 (6 bases). Deletions cut 1 base from V and 4 bases from J, with 8 bases between. CDR1 GTSNPN and CDR2 SVGIG come from the germline V gene (reference sequence). CDR3 size: 13 residues.

This clone appeared a single time. The chain has TRBV9 and TRBJ1-1; weak D call: TRBD1 (5 bases). Trimming left V 3 bases short and J 0 bases short, with 21 bases between. Germline CDR1 and CDR2: SGDLS and YYNGEE. This CDR3 comprises 18 residues. The CDR3 bases are TGTGCCAGCAGCGCGCCCGGGGGGGACGTAAGTTTGAACACTGAAGCTTTCTTT. Protein: CASSAPGGDVSLNTEAFF.

The chain joins TRBV5-6 to TRBJ1-2; D gene ambiguous. V lost 2 bases and J 0 bases, leaving 5 bases between the germline ends. The germline V gene has CDR1 SGHDT and CDR2 YYEEEE. CDR3 length: 13 residues. The CDR3 coding sequence is TGTGCCAGCAGCTTTCAATCTAACTATGGCTACACCTTC. Protein sequence: CASSFQSNYGYTF.

The table lists this clone with a count of one. The V and J genes are TRBV15 and TRBJ2-2; 7 bases agree with TRBD1. V lost 0 bases to trimming and J lost 5 bases; unmatched junction nucleotides: 6. The germline CDR1 and CDR2 sequences are LNHNV and YYDKDF (reference sequence). CDR3 size: 16 residues. The CDR3 coding sequence is TGTGCCACCAGCAGAGACCGGACAGGACGTACCGGGGAGCTGTTTTTT. Its protein product is CATSRDRTGRTGELFF.

V gene TRBV9 combines with J gene TRBJ2-5; 14 bases map to TRBD2. V was pared by 3 bases and J by 3 bases, with 7 bases of the junction left unmatched. This CDR3 contains 17 residues. CDR1 and CDR2 from the germline V gene are SGDLS and YYNGEE. The CDR3 protein is CASSATGGLAGEETQYF. The CDR3 bases are TGTGCCAGCAGCGCAACGGGGGGACTAGCGGGGGAAGAGACCCAGTACTTC.

The count of this clone is one. The sample carries other DNA sequences with the same CDR3. J is TRBJ2-6 and V is TRBV2; D gene uncertain. The germline V gene has CDR1 SNHLY and CDR2 FYNNEI. Trimming pared 6 bases from V and 3 bases from J, leaving 3 bases between. The CDR3 covers 12 residues. For the CDR3, the DNA is TGTGCCAGCAGGAGTGGGGCCAACGTCCTGACTTTC. Encoded protein: CASRSGANVLTF. Variable domain in full (rest from reference TRBV2 and TRBJ2-6): EPEVTQTPSHQVTQMGQEVILRCVPISNHLYFYWYRQILGQKVEFLVSFYNNEISEKSEIFDDQFSVERPDGSNFTLKIRSTKLEDSAMYFCASRSGANVLTFGAGSRLTVL.

The J gene is TRBJ1-2, the V gene TRBV5-1, with 7 bases matching TRBD1. This CDR3 region has 13 residues. V lost 4 bases to trimming and J lost 5 bases; unmatched junction nucleotides: 5. Germline V gives CDR1 SGHRS, CDR2 YFSETQ. The CDR3 DNA is TGCGCCAGCAGCAGCAGGGGGGAGTATGGCTACACCTTC. This sequence encodes CASSSRGEYGYTF.

V is TRBV18 and J is TRBJ1-2; the D is unclear. The V end was cut by 3 bases, the J end by 5 bases, with 10 bases between. The CDR3 runs 13 residues. The V gene's germline CDR1 is KGHSH and CDR2 LQKENI. CDR3 protein: CASSPGEKYGYTF. The CDR3 region has the DNA TGTGCCAGCTCACCCGGAGAGAAGTATGGCTACACCTTC. The full variable domain, its missing parts supplied by reference TRBV18 and TRBJ1-2, is NAGVMQNPRHLVRRRGQEARLRCSPMKGHSHVYWYRQLPEEGLKFMVYLQKENIIDESGMPKERFSAEFPKEGPSILRIQQVVRGDSAAYFCASSPGEKYGYTFGSGTRLTVV.

This chain connects TRBV19 to TRBJ2-5; D may be TRBD2 (6 bases). The germline gives CDR1 LNHDA, CDR2 SQIVND (reference sequence). Trimming stripped 4 bases from V and 3 bases from J, with 15 bases between. The CDR3 sequence is 15 residues long. In DNA form, the CDR3 reads TGTGCCAGTAGTAGACGTCCTAGCGACGAAGAGACCCAGTACTTC. Translated, it gives CASSRRPSDEETQYF.

The chain has TRBV19 and TRBJ1-2; TRBD1 aligns across 7 bases. There are 14 residues in the CDR3. Germline-derived CDR1 and CDR2 are LNHDA and SQIVND (reference sequence). The V gene end was trimmed by 3 bases and the J gene end by 4 bases; junction bases not matched to a gene: 5. The CDR3 DNA reads as TGTGCCAGTAGTATCCGAGGGGGCAGCTATGGCTACACCTTC. Translated: CASSIRGGSYGYTF.

CDR3 amino acids: CSARPQGAEAFF. CDR3 bases: TGCAGCGCCCGACCTCAGGGGGCTGAAGCTTTCTTT. This chain uses TRBV29-1 with TRBJ1-1; 7 bases line up with TRBD1. The germline gives CDR1 SQVTM, CDR2 ANQGSEA. Unmatched junction bases numbered 8, after V lost 7 bases and J lost 6 bases. The CDR3 runs to 12 residues.

The genes are TRBV5-1 and TRBJ2-7, with 12 bases matching TRBD1. Trimming took 5 bases from V and 6 from J; bases not matched to a gene: 9. The CDR3 length is 15 residues. CDR1 is SGHRS, CDR2 YFSETQ, per germline. The CDR3 DNA follows: TGCGCCAGCAGAAGAACCGGGACAGGGGGCGGCGAGCAGTACTTC. As protein: CASRRTGTGGGEQYF.

The V call is TRBV7-3, the J call TRBJ2-3, with 9 bases identical to TRBD2. V lost 0 bases and J lost 7; bases outside the gene matches: 8. The CDR3 contains 16 residues. CDR1 and CDR2 from the germline V gene are SGHTA and FQGTGA. This CDR3 is CASSLTYGGGANTQYF. DNA of the CDR3: TGTGCCAGCAGCTTAACGTATGGCGGGGGGGCAAATACGCAGTATTTT. Complete variable domain (other parts from reference TRBV7-3 and TRBJ2-3): GAGVSQTPSNKVTEKGKYVELRCDPISGHTALYWYRQSLGQGPEFLIYFQGTGAADDSGLPNDRFFAVRPEGSVSTLKIQRTERGDSAVYLCASSLTYGGGANTQYFGPGTRLTVL.

The chain recombines TRBV9 with TRBJ1-3; 8 bases map to TRBD1. Trimming at V came to 6 bases and at J to 0 bases, leaving 8 bases not matched to a gene. CDR1 SGDLS and CDR2 YYNGEE come from the germline V gene. The length of the CDR3 is 16 residues. CDR3 in DNA: TGTGCCAGCACCCCAGGGGGCAGCCTCTCTGGAAACACCATATATTTT. This gives the protein CASTPGGSLSGNTIYF.

The chain combines TRBV6-5 with TRBJ2-5; TRBD1 agrees at 12 bases. Trimming at V came to 6 bases and at J to 4 bases, leaving 3 bases not matched to a gene. The CDR3 is 14 residues long. Germline-derived CDR1 and CDR2 are MNHEY and SVGAGI. This CDR3 is CASRGDRGRETQYF. The CDR3 nucleotides read TGTGCCAGCAGGGGGGACAGGGGGCGAGAGACCCAGTACTTC.

V usage is TRBV6-5 and J usage is TRBJ2-1; D ambiguous. The CDR3 loop spans 15 amino acids. The V gene's germline CDR1 is MNHEY and CDR2 SVGAGI. The V end lost 4 bases, the J end lost 6 bases, and 16 bases lay between the germline ends. This CDR3 is CASSFRISGSNEQFF. The CDR3 DNA sequence: TGTGCCAGCAGTTTCCGAATATCAGGTTCCAATGAGCAGTTCTTC.

V and J are TRBV9 and TRBJ2-7, with D perhaps TRBD1 (6 bases). CDR1 and CDR2 (germline): SGDLS, YYNGEE. V dropped 0 bases and J dropped 2 bases, with 9 bases sitting between them. This CDR3 contains 14 residues. The CDR3 nucleotides read TGTGCCAGCAGCGTAGATCAGGGGACCTACGAGCAGTACTTC. This translates into CASSVDQGTYEQYF. Drawing the rest from reference TRBV9 and TRBJ2-7, the complete variable domain is DSGVTQTPKHLITATGQRVTLRCSPRSGDLSVYWYQQSLDQGLQFLIQYYNGEERAKGNILERFSAQQFPDLHSELNLSSLELGDSALYFCASSVDQGTYEQYFGPGTRLTVT.

The chain joins TRBV28 to TRBJ1-3; 7 nucleotides match TRBD1. The V and J ends lost 4 bases and 4 bases, in that order; junction bases with no gene match: 4. CDR1 and CDR2 from the germline V gene are MDHEN and SYDVKM. CDR3 length equals 14 residues. The CDR3 bases are TGTGCCAGCAGTTCACAGGGGAGCGGAAACACCATATATTTT. Translated, it gives CASSSQGSGNTIYF.

The rearrangement links TRBV7-8 to TRBJ2-6, with 7 bases matching TRBD1. The CDR3 loop spans 17 amino acids. V gave up 1 base and J gave up 5 bases; unmatched junction bases: 8. Germline values: CDR1 SGHVS, CDR2 FQNEAQ. The CDR3, as DNA: TGTGCCAGCAGCTTAGGAGGGGGCAGGAGTAGGGCCAACGTCCTGACTTTC. Its protein is CASSLGGGRSRANVLTF.

This clone came up a few times. The chain is built from TRBV10-3 and TRBJ2-7; tentative D call: TRBD2 (7 bases). V was clipped by 4 bases and J by 2 bases, with 15 bases between them. This CDR3 spans 15 amino acids. Germline V gene lookup returns CDR1 ENHRY and CDR2 SYGVKD. CDR3 residues: CAISGFGGATYEQYF. Here the CDR3 DNA reads TGTGCCATCAGTGGATTTGGGGGGGCTACCTACGAGCAGTACTTC.

The CDR3: CASSYGGGPYNEQFF. CDR3 nucleotide sequence: TGTGCCAGCAGTTACGGGGGGGGCCCCTACAATGAGCAGTTCTTC. V usage is TRBV6-5 and J usage is TRBJ2-1, with D possibly being TRBD2 (7 bases). The CDR3 extends over 15 amino acids. The germline gives CDR1 MNHEY, CDR2 SVGAGI. Trimming left V 2 bases short and J 2 bases short, with 10 bases between.

The V call is TRBV11-3, the J call TRBJ2-1; D possibly corresponds to TRBD2 (7 bases). Deletions cut 3 bases from V and 1 base from J, with 13 bases between. CDR3 length equals 16 residues. Germline V lookup: CDR1 SGHNT, CDR2 YENEEA. The CDR3 coding sequence is TGTGCCAGCAGCTTGGGGGGGCTCTTGTCCTACAATGAGCAGTTCTTC. This sequence encodes CASSLGGLLSYNEQFF.

The V call is TRBV5-1, the J call TRBJ2-1, with 7 nucleotides matching TRBD2. The CDR3 totals 15 residues. V shed 4 bases, J shed 0 bases, and the junction held 4 bases outside the gene matches. Germline CDR1 is SGHRS and CDR2 is YFSETQ. The CDR3 DNA sequence: TGCGCCAGCAGCCTGACTAGCCGCTCCTACAATGAGCAGTTCTTC. It encodes CASSLTSRSYNEQFF.